These 22 T cell receptor beta chains were all obtained from the same sample, sequenced in a study of graft-versus-host responses after intestinal transplantation (dated by TCRdb to about 2021). Receptor libraries were prepared by the immunoSEQ multiplex PCR assay. TCRdb provides this immuneACCESS table in a form limited to in-frame rearrangements. Some clones are lacking; in checked studies, under half of them reflect an unresolved V gene, and why the rest are absent is not known. The sample table contains tens of thousands of clones; only one count was recorded for 33% of them. Of the sample, roughly 8.4% is held by the ten largest clones. The sample's time point label is to be understood as: cells obtained before transplantation from donor or recipient. In mixed lymphocyte reactions, some 200,000 CFSE-labeled pre-transplant responders were plated with some 200,000 irradiated violet-dye-labeled stimulators and cultured for about six days.

The sequenced sample was alloreactive CD8+ T cells from a mixed lymphocyte reaction culture, obtained before intestinal transplant. Interpreted using the paper, the cell subset or site label stands for: CFSE-low proliferating T cells sorted from roughly six-day pre-transplant mixed lymphocyte reaction (GvH or HvG direction). The receptors come from a human patient who received an intestinal transplant.

The chain joins TRBV11-2 to TRBJ2-5, with D possibly matching TRBD1 (6 bases). The CDR3 totals 15 residues. CDR1 and CDR2 (germline): SGHAT, FQNNGV. The germline V and J ends were trimmed by 4 bases and 3 bases, with 15 bases remaining between them. The CDR3 is CASSSSGAREETQYF. CDR3 DNA: TGTGCCAGCAGCTCTTCAGGGGCTAGGGAAGAGACCCAGTACTTC. Supplemented by reference TRBV11-2 and TRBJ2-5, the full variable domain reads EAGVAQSPRYKIIEKRQSVAFWCNPISGHATLYWYQQILGQGPKLLIQFQNNGVVDDSQLPKDRFSAERLKGVDSTLKIQPAKLEDSAVYLCASSSSGAREETQYFGPGTRLLVL.

This chain joins TRBV4-3 and TRBJ1-1; D is unclear. V was cut by 3 bases and J by 0 bases, with 5 bases left in between. This CDR3 is built from 13 residues. Germline CDR1 LGHNA, CDR2 YSLEER. CDR3 residues: CASSQGMNTEAFF. The CDR3 DNA sequence: TGCGCCAGCAGCCAGGGGATGAACACTGAAGCTTTCTTT.

The rearrangement joins TRBV27 to TRBJ2-3; D unresolved. The V and J ends lost 4 bases and 5 bases respectively, with 4 bases between them. CDR3 length: 11 amino acids. Germline CDR1 reads MNHEY; CDR2 reads SMNVEV (reference sequence). The CDR3 spells CASSSGDTQYF. In DNA form, the CDR3 reads TGTGCCAGCAGTTCGGGAGATACGCAGTATTTT.

This chain joins TRBV9 and TRBJ2-4; D possibly uses TRBD1 or TRBD2 (5 bases each). There are 14 residues in the CDR3. Trimming pared 4 bases from V and 2 bases from J, leaving 10 bases between. The germline V gene has CDR1 SGDLS and CDR2 YYNGEE. CDR3 sequence: CASSPGTTKNIQYF. The CDR3 DNA follows: TGTGCCAGCAGCCCAGGGACGACCAAAAACATTCAGTACTTC.

The chain joins TRBV11-2 to TRBJ2-7, with D unclear. The CDR3 is 14 amino acids. V gave up 1 base and J gave up 2 bases, with 9 bases separating them. Per the germline V gene, CDR1 is SGHAT and CDR2 is FQNNGV. Written as DNA, the CDR3 is TGTGCCAGCAGCTTAGTGTCAGAACCCTACGAGCAGTACTTC. Translating it yields CASSLVSEPYEQYF.

The J gene is TRBJ2-7, the V gene TRBV29-1; D unresolved. The CDR3 sequence is 11 residues long. Germline loops: CDR1 SQVTM, CDR2 ANQGSEA. V was cut by 2 bases and J by 3 bases, with 5 bases left in between. As DNA, the CDR3 is TGCAGCGTTGAAAAGGACTACGAGCAGTACTTC. It translates to CSVEKDYEQYF.

This chain links TRBV10-2 with TRBJ2-7; D not resolved. Trimming pared 6 bases from V and 2 bases from J, leaving 8 bases between. The CDR3 has 12 residues. The germline gives CDR1 WSHSY, CDR2 SAAADI. The CDR3 DNA reads TGCGCCAGCAGCTCGATTACCTACGAGCAGTACTTC. It is translated as CASSSITYEQYF.

This clone was recorded a few times. The V gene is TRBV9, the J gene TRBJ2-4; D possibly corresponds to TRBD2 (7 bases). Germline CDR1 reads SGDLS; CDR2 reads YYNGEE. This CDR3 spans 16 amino acids. V lost 3 bases and J 0 bases, leaving 13 bases between the germline ends. The CDR3 DNA reads TGTGCCAGCAGCGGAGGGGGAGGGGGAGCCAAAAACATTCAGTACTTC. Its translation is CASSGGGGGAKNIQYF.

This clone has only a few counts. The V call is TRBV27, the J call TRBJ2-7; the D gene is possibly TRBD1 (6 bases). In germline, CDR1 is MNHEY, CDR2 SMNVEV (reference sequence). V was trimmed by 0 bases and J by 3 bases, leaving 12 bases between them. This CDR3 region has 15 residues. CDR3 loop: CASSLSTTGFYEQYF. The CDR3 nucleotides are TGTGCCAGCAGTTTATCTACTACAGGGTTCTACGAGCAGTACTTC.

V gene TRBV5-1 combines with J gene TRBJ2-1; D is unclear. The germline V and J ends were trimmed by 0 bases and 2 bases, with 12 bases remaining between them. The CDR3 totals 16 residues. In germline, CDR1 is SGHRS, CDR2 YFSETQ. For the CDR3, the DNA is TGCGCCAGCAGCTTGGTCATAGGTCCCCCCTACAATGAGCAGTTCTTC. Translated, it gives CASSLVIGPPYNEQFF.

The chain has TRBV11-2 and TRBJ2-7; TRBD1 agrees at 11 bases. Germline assignment: CDR1 SGHAT and CDR2 FQNNGV. This CDR3 is built from 16 residues. V lost 3 bases and J lost 1; bases outside the gene matches: 5. In DNA, the CDR3 is TGTGCCAGCAGCTTGACCGGGACAGGGGGTTCCTACGAGCAGTACTTC. Amino acids: CASSLTGTGGSYEQYF. The variable domain in full, completed from reference TRBV11-2 and TRBJ2-7, reads EAGVAQSPRYKIIEKRQSVAFWCNPISGHATLYWYQQILGQGPKLLIQFQNNGVVDDSQLPKDRFSAERLKGVDSTLKIQPAKLEDSAVYLCASSLTGTGGSYEQYFGPGTRLTVT.

This clone was recorded a few times. The chain links TRBV29-1 to TRBJ2-7; D is unresolved. There are 13 residues in the CDR3. The V and J ends lost 4 bases and 1 base respectively, with 11 bases between them. Germline CDR1 reads SQVTM; CDR2 reads ANQGSEA. CDR3 in amino acids: CSVVLSDSYEQYF. The CDR3 DNA is TGCAGCGTTGTTTTGTCTGATTCCTACGAGCAGTACTTC.

This chain links TRBV7-6 with TRBJ1-6; D ambiguous. The V gene lost 5 bases and the J gene lost 0 bases, with 11 bases spanning the gap. Germline V CDR1 and CDR2: SGHVS, FNYEAQ. This CDR3 is built from 16 residues. The CDR3 is CASSDTWSSYNSPLHF. In DNA form, the CDR3 reads TGTGCCAGCAGCGATACTTGGAGCTCCTATAATTCACCCCTCCACTTT.

The chain carries TRBV6-5 and TRBJ1-1, with D maybe TRBD1 (6 bases). Per the germline V gene, CDR1 is MNHEY and CDR2 is SVGAGI. This CDR3 is built from 15 residues. Trimming cost V 0 bases and J 1 base, with 9 bases left between them. CDR3 coding DNA: TGTGCCAGCAGTTACTCCAGGGGCTCGAACACTGAAGCTTTCTTT. Protein: CASSYSRGSNTEAFF.

This clone is medium-sized (0.01 to 0.1%) in the sample. The chain links TRBV4-1 to TRBJ1-4; tentatively, D is TRBD1 (5 bases). Trimming removed 3 bases from V and 7 bases from J, with 9 bases in between. The CDR3 has 13 residues. From germline, CDR1 is MGHRA and CDR2 YSYEKL. CDR3 loop: CASSHATAEKLFF. For the CDR3, the DNA is TGCGCCAGCAGCCATGCGACAGCTGAAAAACTGTTTTTT.

This clone was counted only a few times. V and J are TRBV10-2 and TRBJ1-2; no firm D call. V dropped 2 bases and J dropped 4 bases, with 11 bases sitting between them. Per germline, CDR1 WSHSY and CDR2 SAAADI. The CDR3 length is 14 residues. The chain's CDR3 is CASSERRRGYGYTF. CDR3 DNA: TGCGCCAGCAGTGAGAGGCGGCGAGGCTATGGCTACACCTTC.

This clone is labeled medium-sized. The V gene is TRBV11-2, the J gene TRBJ1-2, with 7 nucleotides matching TRBD1. The CDR3 loop spans 16 amino acids. The trim removed 8 bases at V and 3 bases at J, leaving 15 bases unmatched. Germline V gene lookup returns CDR1 SGHAT and CDR2 FQNNGV. The CDR3 DNA reads as TGTGCCAGCTATGGACAGGTTGGCCCCATGGACTATGGCTACACCTTC. Translated, it gives CASYGQVGPMDYGYTF.

The CDR3 sequence: CASSVFGVFLVAGSATDTQYF. CDR3 DNA: TGCGCCAGCAGTGTTTTTGGGGTGTTTTTGGTAGCGGGATCGGCCACAGATACGCAGTATTTT. V and J are TRBV10-2 and TRBJ2-3; 8 nucleotides match TRBD2. The CDR3 extends over 21 amino acids. The trim removed 4 bases at V and 2 bases at J, leaving 23 bases unmatched. The germline gives CDR1 WSHSY, CDR2 SAAADI.

The chain links TRBV7-9 to TRBJ1-1; possibly TRBD1 for D (5 bases). Trimming removed 5 bases from V and 6 bases from J, with 16 bases in between. Looked up from germline, CDR1 is SEHNR and CDR2 is FQNEAQ (reference sequence). CDR3 length: 14 amino acids. CDR3 coding DNA: TGTGCCAGCAGCAGCCGGGACGGATCCTCTGAAGCTTTCTTT. Encoded protein: CASSSRDGSSEAFF.

Here the CDR3 reads CASSLRYPGTGRGEQYF. CDR3 nucleotide sequence: TGCGCCAGCAGCCTCCGTTACCCCGGGACAGGGAGAGGCGAGCAGTACTTC. The chain recombines TRBV4-1 with TRBJ2-7; 9 bases line up with TRBD1. The CDR3 covers 17 residues. Germline CDR1 reads MGHRA; CDR2 reads YSYEKL. V was pared by 4 bases and J by 6 bases, with 16 bases of the junction left unmatched.

The V gene is TRBV4-1, the J gene TRBJ2-3; D remains ambiguous. V was trimmed by 1 base and J by 3 bases, leaving 11 bases between them. There are 15 residues in the CDR3. Germline lookup yields CDR1 MGHRA and CDR2 YSYEKL. The CDR3 nucleotides read TGCGCCAGCAGCCAAGCAGCTCTAGGAACAGATACGCAGTATTTT. It codes for CASSQAALGTDTQYF.

This sequence joins TRBV5-1 and TRBJ2-5; 9 bases map to TRBD1. This CDR3 contains 14 residues. With 4 bases clipped from V and 3 bases from J, the junction kept 4 bases outside the gene matches. Germline V CDR1 and CDR2: SGHRS, YFSETQ. CDR3 DNA sequence: TGCGCCAGCAGCCCGGGACAGGGAGAAGAGACCCAGTACTTC. This sequence encodes CASSPGQGEETQYF.